This entry describes one TCR beta chain. The method was immunoSEQ multiplex PCR; TCRdb's version includes in-frame clones alone and lacks a portion of them. Among 50,000 to 70,000 clones listed, roughly four fifths were seen once. The CDR3 loop spans 14 amino acids. CDR1 is SEHNR and CDR2 is FQNEAQ in the germline V gene (reference sequence). V lost 4 bases and J lost 7, with 11 bases in between. Enrollment of patients from Seattle took place during active infection, with longitudinal follow-up. This entry comes from a study of blood T cell repertoires in COVID-19. The receptor comes from a man older than 75 with COVID-19, enrolled during active disease. The rearrangement uses TRBV7-9 and TRBJ1-6; no firm D call. Material for sequencing was peripheral blood. In nucleotides, the CDR3 is TGTGCCAGCAGCTCGCCGGGAGAGAATTCACCCCTCCACTTT. Encoded protein: CASSSPGENSPLHF.